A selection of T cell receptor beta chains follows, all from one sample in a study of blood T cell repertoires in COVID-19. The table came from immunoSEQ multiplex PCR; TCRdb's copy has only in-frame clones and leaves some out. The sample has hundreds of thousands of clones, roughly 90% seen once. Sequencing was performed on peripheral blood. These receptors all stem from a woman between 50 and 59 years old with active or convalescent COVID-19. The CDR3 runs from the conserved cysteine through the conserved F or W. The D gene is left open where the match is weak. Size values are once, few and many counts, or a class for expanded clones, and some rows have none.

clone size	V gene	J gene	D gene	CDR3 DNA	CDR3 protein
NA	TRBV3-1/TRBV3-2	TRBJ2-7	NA	TGTGCCAGCAGCCAAGCCCTAGTCGTTAGCGAGCAGTACTTC	CASSQALVVSEQYF
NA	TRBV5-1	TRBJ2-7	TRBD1	TGCGCCAGTCACCCGGGACAGACCTCCTACGAGCAGTACTTC	CASHPGQTSYEQYF
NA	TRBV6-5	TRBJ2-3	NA	TGTGCCAGCAGGCTCAGGGGCGGCGGCACAGATACGCAGTATTTT	CASRLRGGGTDTQYF
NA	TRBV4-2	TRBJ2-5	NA	TGTGCCAGCAGCCAAGAGGTCCGGGAGACCCAGTACTTC	CASSQEVRETQYF
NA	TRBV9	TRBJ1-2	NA	TGTGCCAGCAGCGCGAGGGGGTCCACTAGGGATGGCTACACCTTC	CASSARGSTRDGYTF
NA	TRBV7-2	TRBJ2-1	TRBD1	TGTGCCAGCAGCCAAGACAGGGTTGGCAATGAGCAGTTCTTC	CASSQDRVGNEQFF
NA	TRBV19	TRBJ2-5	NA	TGTGCCAGCCACAGGGCCCAAGAGACCCAGTACTTC	CASHRAQETQYF
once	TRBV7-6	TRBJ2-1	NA	TGTGCCAGCAGCTTAGTTCCGGGGGTGGGTGGTGAGCAGTTCTTC	CASSLVPGVGGEQFF
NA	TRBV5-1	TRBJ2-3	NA	TGCGCCAGCAGACTTGGGCCAGATACGCAGTATTTT	CASRLGPDTQYF
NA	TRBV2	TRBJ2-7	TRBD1	TGTGCCAGCACCCAGGGGGCTCCCGACTACGAGCAGTACTTC	CASTQGAPDYEQYF
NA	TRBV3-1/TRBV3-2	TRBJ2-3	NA	TGTGCCAGCACCAATGGAGGGTTGGCAGATACGCAGTATTTT	CASTNGGLADTQYF
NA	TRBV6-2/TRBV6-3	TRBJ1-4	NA	TGTGCCAGCAGTTACCGAGACACCTTTCTCAATGAAAAACTGTTTTTT	CASSYRDTFLNEKLFF
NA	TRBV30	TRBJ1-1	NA	TGTGCCTGGAGTGTAAACGCGGGGACTGAAGCTTTCTTT	CAWSVNAGTEAFF
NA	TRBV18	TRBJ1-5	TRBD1	TGTGCCAGCTCACCAGTCGTGGGACAGTCTTATAGCAATCAGCCCCAGCATTTT	CASSPVVGQSYSNQPQHF
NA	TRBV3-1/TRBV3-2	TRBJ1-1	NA	TGTGCCAGCAGCCAAACCGGTTTGAACACTGAAGCTTTCTTT	CASSQTGLNTEAFF
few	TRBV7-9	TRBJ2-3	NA	TGTGCCAGCAGCCGAGGGAGCGGGACACGCACAGATACGCAGTATTTT	CASSRGSGTRTDTQYF
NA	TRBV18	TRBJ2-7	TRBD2	TGTGCCAGTTCCGGGATAGCGGGGCCAGGCGGCGAGCAGTACTTC	CASSGIAGPGGEQYF
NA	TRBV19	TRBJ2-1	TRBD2	TGTGCCAGTAGTACAGGGACTAGCGGGAGTAGTGAGCAGTTCTTC	CASSTGTSGSSEQFF
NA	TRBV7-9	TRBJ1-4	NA	TGTGCCAGCAGCTTAGGGTCGAGCGAAAAACTGTTTTTT	CASSLGSSEKLFF
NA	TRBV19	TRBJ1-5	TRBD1	TGTGCCAGTAGTATGGGGACAGGGGCCGATTTCAGACAGCCCCAGCATTTT	CASSMGTGADFRQPQHF
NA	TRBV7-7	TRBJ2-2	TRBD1	TGTGCTAGCAGCCTAGACAGGGGTGGGACCGGGGAGCTGTTTTTT	CASSLDRGGTGELFF
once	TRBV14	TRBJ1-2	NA	TGTGCCAGCAGCCAAGAAAGGAGGAGTGGCTACACCTTC	CASSQERRSGYTF
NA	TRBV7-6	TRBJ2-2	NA	TGTGCCAGCAGCCTCCTTTGGGGGGACACCGGGGAGCTGTTTTTT	CASSLLWGDTGELFF
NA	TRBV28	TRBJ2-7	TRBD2	TGTGCCAGCACCTCTGGCCTAGCGGGTTTCTACGAGCAGTACTTC	CASTSGLAGFYEQYF
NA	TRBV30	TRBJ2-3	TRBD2	TGTGCCTGGAGTCGGGGACTAGCGGGACCCTTGACAGATACGCAGTATTTT	CAWSRGLAGPLTDTQYF
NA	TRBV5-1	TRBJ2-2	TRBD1	TGCGCCAGCAGCTGGACAGGGTTAGAGAACACCGGGGAGCTGTTTTTT	CASSWTGLENTGELFF
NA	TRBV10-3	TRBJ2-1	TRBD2	TGTGCTTCGAGCGGGGGGGACAGCAATGAGCAGTTCTTC	CASSGGDSNEQFF
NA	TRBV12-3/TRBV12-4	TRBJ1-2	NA	TGTGCCAGCAGTCAGACTTCGAGCTATGGCTACACCTTC	CASSQTSSYGYTF